The rows below give T cell receptor beta chains drawn from one sample of a study of blood T cell repertoires in COVID-19. Repertoires were generated with immunoSEQ multiplex PCR, while TCRdb's copy carries only in-frame clones and drops some. The sample has 35,000 to 45,000 clones, around 80% seen once; the top ten hold over 15%. Sequencing input: peripheral blood. All receptors derive from a man between 65 and 85 years old with acute or convalescent COVID-19. CDR3s include the opening cysteine and the closing phenylalanine or tryptophan. D genes are given only for firm matches. Size values are once, few and many counts, or a class for expanded clones, and some rows have none.

clone_size	d_call	v_call	j_call	cdr3_aa	cdr3_nt
NA	TRBD1	TRBV11-2	TRBJ1-6	CASSLALGTGLSPLHF	TGTGCCAGCAGCCTCGCCTTGGGGACAGGGTTATCACCCCTCCACTTT
NA	NA	TRBV19	TRBJ1-1	CASSMPRELNGGMNTEAFF	TGTGCCAGTAGTATGCCCAGGGAATTGAATGGTGGGATGAACACTGAAGCTTTCTTT
once	TRBD1	TRBV9	TRBJ2-5	CASSVGDRVTQETQYF	TGTGCCAGCAGCGTCGGTGACAGGGTCACCCAAGAGACCCAGTACTTC
NA	NA	TRBV24-1	TRBJ2-1	CATSGYLRGEQFF	TGTGCCACCAGTGGGTACCTCAGAGGCGAGCAGTTCTTC
NA	TRBD2	TRBV27	TRBJ2-7	CASSLTETSGFYEQYF	TGTGCCAGCAGTTTAACAGAGACTAGCGGTTTTTACGAGCAGTACTTC
NA	NA	TRBV5-1	TRBJ2-7	CASSPGLISYEQYF	TGCGCCAGCAGCCCAGGACTGATATCCTACGAGCAGTACTTC
NA	TRBD1	TRBV2	TRBJ1-2	CASSEGQGDYDGYTF	TGTGCCAGCAGTGAAGGACAGGGGGATTACGATGGCTACACCTTC
NA	NA	TRBV6-2/TRBV6-3	TRBJ1-2	CASSYGGPGSGYTF	TGTGCCAGCAGTTACGGAGGGCCCGGGAGTGGCTACACCTTC
NA	NA	TRBV6-5	TRBJ2-3	CASSYSSAGNTDTQYF	TGTGCCAGCAGTTACTCGTCGGCGGGAAACACAGATACGCAGTATTTT
NA	NA	TRBV18	TRBJ1-3	CASSPYRDGSDSGNTIYF	TGTGCCAGCTCACCATACCGGGATGGTAGTGACTCTGGAAACACCATATATTTT
NA	TRBD2	TRBV14	TRBJ2-2	CASSQASVAGGRELFF	TGTGCCAGCAGCCAAGCATCCGTAGCGGGGGGCCGGGAGCTGTTTTTT
NA	NA	TRBV5-1	TRBJ2-3	CASSLSSGTTDTQYF	TGCGCCAGCAGCTTGAGTTCAGGCACGACAGATACGCAGTATTTT
NA	NA	TRBV12-5	TRBJ1-5	CASGLVNTNQPQHF	TGTGCTAGTGGTTTGGTCAACACGAATCAGCCCCAGCATTTT
NA	TRBD2	TRBV4-1	TRBJ2-7	CASSQDGAGVREQYF	TGCGCCAGCAGCCAAGATGGCGCGGGAGTACGAGAGCAGTACTTC
NA	TRBD1	TRBV5-1	TRBJ1-4	CASSPPVGTGGEKLFF	TGCGCCAGCAGCCCACCCGTCGGGACAGGGGGTGAAAAACTGTTTTTT